This TCR beta chain stems from a study of cytomegalovirus exposure and HLA in healthy donors. About this clone itself: Its specificity is not known.

Overall study findings and caveats: When a later analysis compared HLA-associated TCR beta chains with equally common others, the HLA-associated chains turned out to be more clonally expanded and to have lower generation probabilities. Most TCR sequences proved rare, with some public TCRs found in many donors.

V was pared by 3 bases and J by 1 base, with 11 bases of the junction left unmatched. CDR1 SGHRS and CDR2 YFSETQ come from the germline V gene. CDR3 size: 18 residues. PCR used 60 Vbeta primers and 13 Jbeta primers. TCRdb keeps only in-frame clones here, not all; method: immunoSEQ multiplex PCR. The table has approximately 140,000 clones, over 75% seen once; the top ten hold 0.45% to 0.55%. The rearrangement joins TRBV5-1 to TRBJ2-2, with TRBD2 identical over 8 bases. The receptor comes from a woman aged 35 to 49 in good health and CMV-seronegative. Sequenced material: PBMCs. The CDR3 nucleotides are TGCGCCAGCAGCTACTCTACCCTAGCGGGTGGGAACACCGGGGAGCTGTTTTTT. This encodes CASSYSTLAGGNTGELFF. The full variable domain, rest sourced from reference TRBV5-1 and TRBJ2-2, is KAGVTQTPRYLIKTRGQQVTLSCSPISGHRSVSWYQQTPGQGLQFLFEYFSETQRNKGNFPGRFSGRQFSNSRSEMNVSTLELGDSALYLCASSYSTLAGGNTGELFFGEGSRLTVL.